The 10 T cell receptor beta chains in this list originate from one sample, sequenced in a study of Ad26.COV2.S vaccination and SARS-CoV-2 variants. Measured with immunoSEQ multiplex PCR; TCRdb has only the in-frame clones, and not every one. The table has about 440,000 clones, around 91% seen once. Treatment described: 15 to 20 received Ad26.COV2.S at low or high dose, single or two shots; about 5 received placebo; per-sample allocation not given. Day 63 after the first injection of vaccine or placebo was the sampling time. The specimen was peripheral blood, collected in a trial of Ad26.COV2.S vaccine versus placebo. The origin of the receptors is a person aged 18-65 years who received the Ad26.COV2.S COVID-19 vaccine or a placebo.

The rearrangement links TRBV6-5 to TRBJ2-7; D perhaps matches TRBD1 (6 bases). V gave up 6 bases and J gave up 5 bases, with 17 bases separating them. The CDR3 has 14 residues. CDR1 MNHEY and CDR2 SVGAGI come from the germline V gene. The CDR3 region has the DNA TGTGCCAGCAGGCGTTCCGGGACATTGGACGAGCAGTACTTC. It is translated as CASRRSGTLDEQYF.

The chain joins TRBV5-1 to TRBJ2-1, with 11 bases fitting TRBD2. Germline V gene data show CDR1 as SGHRS and CDR2 as YFSETQ. The CDR3 runs to 16 residues. The V gene end was trimmed by 0 bases and the J gene end by 4 bases; junction bases not matched to a gene: 3. The CDR3 DNA follows: TGCGCCAGCAGCTTGGCCGGGACTAGCGGTTACAATGAGCAGTTCTTC. It specifies CASSLAGTSGYNEQFF.

The CDR3 region is CATSSGAKTQYF. In DNA, the CDR3 is TGTGCCACCAGTTCAGGCGCGAAGACCCAGTACTTC. The gene calls are TRBV24-1 and TRBJ2-5; D gene ambiguous. The CDR3 extends over 12 amino acids. Trimming shortened V by 6 bases and J by 6 bases, and 10 bases separated the two germline ends. Germline V gives CDR1 KGHDR, CDR2 SFDVKD.

A few counts support this clone. Relative to the germline gene, one junction end is altered; a read error may explain this. This chain connects TRBV28 to TRBJ1-4; D not certain. This CDR3 region has 12 residues. Germline CDR1 reads MDHEN; CDR2 reads SYDVKM. CDR3 loop: CASSITHEKLFF. In DNA, the CDR3 is TGTGCCAGCTCCATAACTCATGAAAAACTGTTTTTT.

Points on this clone: Its ends do not fully match the called genes, so a read error is possible. This chain joins TRBV4-3 and TRBJ2-5; weak D call: TRBD1 (5 bases). Germline-derived CDR1 and CDR2 are LGHNA and YSLEER. The CDR3 runs 17 residues. The CDR3 DNA sequence: TGCACCAGCAGCCAGACCCCCTGCCAGGGCAACCAAGAGACCCAGTACTTC. This sequence encodes CTSSQTPCQGNQETQYF.

The J gene is TRBJ2-5, the V gene TRBV6-5, with D perhaps matching TRBD1 or TRBD2 (5 bases each). Germline V lookup: CDR1 MNHEY, CDR2 SVGAGI. Trimming pared 6 bases from V and 0 bases from J, leaving 11 bases between. The length of the CDR3 is 14 residues. The CDR3 nucleotides read TGTGCCAGCAGCACCGGGGCGAACCAAGAGACCCAGTACTTC. This sequence encodes CASSTGANQETQYF.

J is TRBJ1-1 and V is TRBV19; unclear D gene. V was pared by 7 bases and J by 6 bases, with 18 bases between. Per germline, CDR1 LNHDA and CDR2 SQIVND (reference sequence). The CDR3 is made up of 14 amino acids. This CDR3 reads CASTPLTAGSEAFF. CDR3 coding DNA: TGTGCCAGTACCCCTCTTACAGCGGGTTCTGAAGCTTTCTTT.

The J gene is TRBJ2-2, the V gene TRBV24-1; 10 bases are a match to TRBD2. Germline V CDR1 and CDR2: KGHDR, SFDVKD. The CDR3 runs to 16 residues. Losses at the gene ends were 4 bases for V and 1 base for J; bases not matched to a gene: 2. The CDR3 DNA follows: TGTGCCACCAGTGACTCTAGCGGGAGGAACACCGGGGAGCTGTTTTTT. Translated: CATSDSSGRNTGELFF.

CDR3 DNA sequence: TGTGCCAGCAGCTTGGATCCGGACAGGCAAGAGACCCAGTACTTC. The encoded protein is CASSLDPDRQETQYF. This rearrangement joins TRBV5-4 to TRBJ2-5; 7 bases align to TRBD1. CDR1 is SGHNT, CDR2 YYREEE, per germline (reference sequence). CDR3 length: 15 amino acids. V gave up 0 bases and J gave up 2 bases; unmatched junction bases: 4.

V and J are TRBV14 and TRBJ1-1, with a weak D call TRBD1 (6 bases). Germline-derived CDR1 and CDR2 are SGHDN and FVKESK. With 6 bases removed from V and 6 bases from J, the gap between germline ends came to 14 bases. The CDR3 sequence is 13 residues long. As DNA, the CDR3 is TGTGCCAGCAGAGGTACAGGGATCGCTGAAGCTTTCTTT. This encodes CASRGTGIAEAFF.